This TCR beta chain was observed in a study of OX40 agonist ivuxolimab in advanced cancers. Regarding the study as a whole: The mean number of expanded clones was higher in CD8+ T cells than in CD4+.

Comment on this clone: Its antigen is currently unknown.

Produced via immunoSEQ multiplex PCR; TCRdb's table is partial and in-frame only. Of under 85,000 clones in the sample, around 86% are singletons; the top ten hold just over 2.5%. The junction had 6 bases not matched to a gene; V was cut back by 6 bases and J by 7 bases. CDR1 and CDR2 (germline): MDHEN, SYDVKM. The CDR3 has 13 amino acids. The V gene is TRBV28, the J gene TRBJ1-5, with 7 bases identical to TRBD1. This sequence originates from an adult with an advanced solid tumor such as melanoma, head and neck, liver or kidney cancer. Here the sequenced sample was CD4+ or CD8+ T cells sorted from blood, taken in a trial of the OX40 agonist ivuxolimab. This CDR3 is CASSKQGRQPQHF. The CDR3 DNA follows: TGTGCCAGCAGCAAACAGGGGCGACAGCCCCAGCATTTT.